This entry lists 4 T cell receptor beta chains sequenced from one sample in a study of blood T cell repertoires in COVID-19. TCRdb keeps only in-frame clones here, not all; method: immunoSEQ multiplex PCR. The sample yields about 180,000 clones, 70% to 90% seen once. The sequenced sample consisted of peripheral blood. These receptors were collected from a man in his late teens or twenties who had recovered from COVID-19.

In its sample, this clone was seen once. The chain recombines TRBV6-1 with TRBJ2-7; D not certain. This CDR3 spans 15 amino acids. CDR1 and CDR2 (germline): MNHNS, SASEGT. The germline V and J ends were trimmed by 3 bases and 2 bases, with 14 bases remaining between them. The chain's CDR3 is CASSEGAVATYEQYF. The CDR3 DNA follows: TGTGCCAGCAGTGAGGGCGCTGTGGCAACCTACGAGCAGTACTTC.

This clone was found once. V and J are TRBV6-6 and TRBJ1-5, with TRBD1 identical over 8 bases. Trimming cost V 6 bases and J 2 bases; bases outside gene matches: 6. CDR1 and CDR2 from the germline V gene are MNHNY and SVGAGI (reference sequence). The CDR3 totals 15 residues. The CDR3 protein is CASRKTGDGNQPQHF. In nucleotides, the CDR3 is TGTGCCAGCAGGAAGACAGGGGACGGCAATCAGCCCCAGCATTTT.

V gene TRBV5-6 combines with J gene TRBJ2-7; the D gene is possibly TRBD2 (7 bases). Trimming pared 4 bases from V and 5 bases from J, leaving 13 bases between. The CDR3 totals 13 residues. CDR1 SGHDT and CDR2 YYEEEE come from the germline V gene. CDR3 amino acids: CASSRGAGNEQYF. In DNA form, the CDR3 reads TGTGCCAGCAGCCGGGGGGCAGGGAACGAGCAGTACTTC.

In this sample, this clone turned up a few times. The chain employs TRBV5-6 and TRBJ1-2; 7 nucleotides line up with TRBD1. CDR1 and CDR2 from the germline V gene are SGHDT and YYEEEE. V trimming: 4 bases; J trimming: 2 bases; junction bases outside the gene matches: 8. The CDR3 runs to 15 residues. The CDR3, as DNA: TGTGCCAGCAGCGCAAAACAGGGGATCAACTATGGCTACACCTTC. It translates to CASSAKQGINYGYTF.